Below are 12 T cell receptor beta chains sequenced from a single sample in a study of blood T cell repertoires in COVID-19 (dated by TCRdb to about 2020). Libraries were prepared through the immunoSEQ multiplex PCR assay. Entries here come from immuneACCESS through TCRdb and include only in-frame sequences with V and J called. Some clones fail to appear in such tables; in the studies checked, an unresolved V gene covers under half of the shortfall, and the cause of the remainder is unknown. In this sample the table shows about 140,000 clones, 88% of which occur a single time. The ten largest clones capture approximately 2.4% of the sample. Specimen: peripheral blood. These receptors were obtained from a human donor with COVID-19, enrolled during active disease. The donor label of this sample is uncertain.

CDR3 sequence (DNA): TGTGCCAGCTCACCGACAGGGTCTGGGGCCAACGTCCTGACTTTC. Its protein is CASSPTGSGANVLTF. The chain employs TRBV18 and TRBJ2-6, with TRBD1 matching 7 bases. V dropped 3 bases and J dropped 1; count of bases not matched to a gene: 0. The germline gives CDR1 KGHSH, CDR2 LQKENI. The CDR3 covers 15 residues.

The CDR3 region has the DNA TGTGCCATCAGTGAGTTGGGGGACAAGGGTGGCACTGAAGCTTTCTTT. It specifies CAISELGDKGGTEAFF. The J gene is TRBJ1-1, the V gene TRBV10-3; D possibly corresponds to TRBD1 (6 bases). Germline-derived CDR1 and CDR2 are ENHRY and SYGVKD. The CDR3 sequence is 16 residues long. Deletions cut 1 base from V and 4 bases from J, with 16 bases between.

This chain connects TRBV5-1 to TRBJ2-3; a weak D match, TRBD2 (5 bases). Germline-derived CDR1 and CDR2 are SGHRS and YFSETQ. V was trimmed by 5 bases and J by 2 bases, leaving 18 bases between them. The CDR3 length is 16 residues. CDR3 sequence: CASSLDPGVTTDTQYF. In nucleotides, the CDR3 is TGCGCCAGCAGTCTGGATCCCGGGGTCACCACAGATACGCAGTATTTT.

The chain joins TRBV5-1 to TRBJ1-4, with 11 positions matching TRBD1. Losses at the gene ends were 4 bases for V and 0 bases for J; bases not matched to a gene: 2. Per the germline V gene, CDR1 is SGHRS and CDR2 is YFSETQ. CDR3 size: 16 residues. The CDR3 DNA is TGCGCCAGCAGCCAGGGACAGGGGGCAACTAATGAAAAACTGTTTTTT. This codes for CASSQGQGATNEKLFF.

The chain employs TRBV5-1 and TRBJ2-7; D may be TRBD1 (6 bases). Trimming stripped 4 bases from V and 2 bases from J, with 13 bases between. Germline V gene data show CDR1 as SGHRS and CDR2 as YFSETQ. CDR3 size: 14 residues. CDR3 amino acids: CASSPEGHPYEQYF. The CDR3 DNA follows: TGCGCCAGCAGCCCCGAGGGACACCCCTACGAGCAGTACTTC.

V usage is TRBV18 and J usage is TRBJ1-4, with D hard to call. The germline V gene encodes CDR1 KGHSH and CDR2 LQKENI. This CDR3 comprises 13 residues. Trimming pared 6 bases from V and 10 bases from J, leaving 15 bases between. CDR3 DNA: TGTGCCAGCTCCCCAGGTGGTCGGGGAAAACTGTTTTTT. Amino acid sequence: CASSPGGRGKLFF.

In DNA form, the CDR3 reads TGTGCCTGGAGTTTGGACACCCCGGAGCAGTACTTC. Translating it yields CAWSLDTPEQYF. V is TRBV30 and J is TRBJ2-7; a weak D match, TRBD1 (5 bases). V was pared by 2 bases and J by 7 bases, with 12 bases between. CDR1 is GTSNPN, CDR2 SVGIG, per germline (reference sequence). There are 12 residues in the CDR3.

CDR3 in amino acids: CASSQRDNSPLHF. The CDR3 DNA reads as TGTGCCAGCAGTCAGCGCGATAATTCACCCCTCCACTTT. The chain uses TRBV7-6 and TRBJ1-6; no clear D. Trimming cost V 6 bases and J 5 bases, with 8 bases left between them. Looked up from germline, CDR1 is SGHVS and CDR2 is FNYEAQ. The CDR3 is made up of 13 amino acids.

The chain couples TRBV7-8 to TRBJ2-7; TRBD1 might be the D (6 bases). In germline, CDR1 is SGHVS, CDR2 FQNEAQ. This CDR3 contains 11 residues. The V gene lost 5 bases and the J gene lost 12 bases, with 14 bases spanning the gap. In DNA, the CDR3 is TGTGCCAGCAGCCCGCACAGGGTGGTGTACTTC. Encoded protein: CASSPHRVVYF.

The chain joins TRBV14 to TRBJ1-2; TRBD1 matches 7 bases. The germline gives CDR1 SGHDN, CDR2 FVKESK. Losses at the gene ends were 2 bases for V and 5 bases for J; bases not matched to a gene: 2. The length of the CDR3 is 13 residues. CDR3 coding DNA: TGTGCCAGCAGCCAAATCAGGGGGTATGGCTACACCTTC. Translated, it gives CASSQIRGYGYTF.

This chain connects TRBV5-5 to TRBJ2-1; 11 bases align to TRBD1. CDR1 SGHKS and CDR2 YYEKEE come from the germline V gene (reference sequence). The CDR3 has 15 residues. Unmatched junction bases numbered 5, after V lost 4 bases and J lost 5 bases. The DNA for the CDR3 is TGTGCCAGCAGCCTGGGACAGGGGGTGGACAATGAGCAGTTCTTC. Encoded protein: CASSLGQGVDNEQFF.

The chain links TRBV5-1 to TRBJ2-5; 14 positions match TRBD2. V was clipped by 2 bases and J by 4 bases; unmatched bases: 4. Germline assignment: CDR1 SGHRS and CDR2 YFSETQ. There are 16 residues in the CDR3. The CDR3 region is CASSLQGTSGGETQYF. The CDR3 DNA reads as TGCGCCAGCAGCTTACAGGGGACTAGCGGGGGAGAGACCCAGTACTTC.